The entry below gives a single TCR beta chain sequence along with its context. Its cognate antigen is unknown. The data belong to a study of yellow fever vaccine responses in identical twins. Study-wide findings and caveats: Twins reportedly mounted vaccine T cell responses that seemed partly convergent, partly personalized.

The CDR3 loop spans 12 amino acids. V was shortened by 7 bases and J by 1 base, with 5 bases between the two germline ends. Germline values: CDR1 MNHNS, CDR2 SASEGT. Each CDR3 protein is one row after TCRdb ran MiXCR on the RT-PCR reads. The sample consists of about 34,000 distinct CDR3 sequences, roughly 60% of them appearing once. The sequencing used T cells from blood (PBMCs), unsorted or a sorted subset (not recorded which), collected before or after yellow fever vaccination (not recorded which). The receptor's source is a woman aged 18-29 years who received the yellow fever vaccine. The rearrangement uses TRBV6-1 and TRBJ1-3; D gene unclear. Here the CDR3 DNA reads TGTGCCAGCACTGGTTCTGGAAACACCATATATTTT. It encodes CASTGSGNTIYF.